One sample yielded the 19 T cell receptor beta chains listed below, sequenced in a study of technical replicates of blood from a few donors. Produced via immunoSEQ multiplex PCR; TCRdb's table is partial and in-frame only. This table has more than 75,000 clones, about 94% appearing once. Material: T cells isolated from PBMCs. The receptors here all came from a human donor in good health.

The chain has TRBV11-2 and TRBJ1-6; TRBD1 might be the D (6 bases). Trimming pared 1 base from V and 8 bases from J, leaving 9 bases between. The CDR3 runs 14 residues. Germline values: CDR1 SGHAT, CDR2 FQNNGV. CDR3 bases: TGTGCCAGCAGCTTAGGGACAGTCGATTCACCCCTCCACTTT. It translates to CASSLGTVDSPLHF.

This rearrangement joins TRBV4-1 to TRBJ1-1; 7 bases are shared with TRBD1. The germline V gene has CDR1 MGHRA and CDR2 YSYEKL. The CDR3 sequence is 15 residues long. V trimming: 3 bases; J trimming: 1 base; junction bases outside the gene matches: 5. The DNA of the CDR3 is TGCGCCAGCAGCCAGTTGACAGGGCAGAACACTGAAGCTTTCTTT. Translating it yields CASSQLTGQNTEAFF.

The CDR3 nucleotides are TGTGCCAGCAGCCCTCCCCACAGTACCTATGGCTACACCTTC. Encoded protein: CASSPPHSTYGYTF. J is TRBJ1-2 and V is TRBV7-8; D gene uncertain. The CDR3 has 14 residues. Per germline, CDR1 SGHVS and CDR2 FQNEAQ. Between the trimmed V and J ends, which lost 5 bases and 4 bases, there was a span of 14 bases.

CDR3 residues: CASKFSENTGELFF. Written as DNA, the CDR3 is TGTGCCAGCAAGTTTTCAGAAAACACCGGGGAGCTGTTTTTT. The chain carries TRBV2 and TRBJ2-2, with D unresolved. Trimming took off 7 bases at V and 2 bases at J, with 11 bases between the two ends. The CDR3 loop spans 14 amino acids. In germline, CDR1 is SNHLY, CDR2 FYNNEI.

This chain connects TRBV19 to TRBJ1-6; 7 bases are a match to TRBD1. The CDR3 sequence is 16 residues long. V dropped 0 bases and J dropped 4; count of bases not matched to a gene: 3. Germline assignment: CDR1 LNHDA and CDR2 SQIVND (reference sequence). The chain's CDR3 is CASSIDRDSYNSPLHF. The CDR3 DNA reads as TGTGCCAGTAGTATAGACCGGGACAGTTATAATTCACCCCTCCACTTT.

The rearrangement links TRBV29-1 to TRBJ1-2; 8 bases agree with TRBD1. The CDR3 has 16 residues. The V gene end was trimmed by 2 bases and the J gene end by 2 bases; junction bases not matched to a gene: 10. From germline, CDR1 is SQVTM and CDR2 ANQGSEA. The CDR3 reads CSVEWQGAPLNYGYTF. The CDR3 DNA follows: TGCAGCGTTGAATGGCAGGGGGCCCCACTGAACTATGGCTACACCTTC.

V gene TRBV5-4 combines with J gene TRBJ2-7; 11 bases match TRBD1. Per the germline V gene, CDR1 is SGHNT and CDR2 is YYREEE (reference sequence). With V trimmed by 0 bases and J by 7 bases, 3 bases remained unmatched. The CDR3 covers 14 residues. DNA for the CDR3: TGTGCCAGCAGCTTGGGGACAGGGGGCCGTGAGCAGTACTTC. It yields the protein CASSLGTGGREQYF. The entire variable domain, with the rest obtained from reference TRBV5-4 and TRBJ2-7, is as follows: ETGVTQSPTHLIKTRGQQVTLRCSSQSGHNTVSWYQQALGQGPQFIFQYYREEENGRGNFPPRFSGLQFPNYSSELNVNALELDDSALYLCASSLGTGGREQYFGPGTRLTVT.

J is TRBJ2-5 and V is TRBV13, with D hard to call. V dropped 4 bases and J dropped 2 bases, with 5 bases sitting between them. From germline, CDR1 is PRHDT and CDR2 FYEKMQ (reference sequence). This CDR3 is 12 amino acids long. The CDR3 bases are TGTGCCAGCAGCTCTCTGCAAGAGACCCAGTACTTC. Protein product: CASSSLQETQYF.

A remark on this clone: The junction departs from germline at one end; a sequencing error may be responsible. The genes are TRBV18 and TRBJ1-2, with a possible D match to TRBD1 (5 bases). The germline V gene has CDR1 KGHSH and CDR2 LQKENI. The CDR3 is 15 residues long. CDR3 protein: CASSPLGGKATVDLF. The CDR3 region has the DNA TGTGCCAGCTCACCACTGGGGGGGAAGGCGACGGTAGACCTCTTC.

The V gene is TRBV29-1, the J gene TRBJ1-6, with 8 bases matching TRBD1. The CDR3 is made up of 14 amino acids. The V and J ends lost 5 bases and 8 bases, in that order; junction bases with no gene match: 8. Germline CDR1 and CDR2: SQVTM and ANQGSEA. CDR3 amino acids: CSVKPTGVDSPLHF. As DNA, the CDR3 is TGCAGCGTTAAACCGACAGGGGTAGATTCACCCCTCCACTTT.

The chain recombines TRBV19 with TRBJ2-7, with TRBD1 as a possible D gene (6 bases). Germline CDR1 and CDR2: LNHDA and SQIVND (reference sequence). Trimming removed 6 bases at V and 3 bases at J, with 18 bases between. This CDR3 is 15 amino acids long. The CDR3 here is CASSEEIDRFYEQYF. The CDR3, as DNA: TGTGCCAGTAGCGAAGAAATAGACAGGTTCTACGAGCAGTACTTC. The full variable domain, its missing parts supplied by reference TRBV19 and TRBJ2-7, is DGGITQSPKYLFRKEGQNVTLSCEQNLNHDAMYWYRQDPGQGLRLIYYSQIVNDFQKGDIAEGYSVSREKKESFPLTVTSAQKNPTAFYLCASSEEIDRFYEQYFGPGTRLTVT.

The chain uses TRBV14 and TRBJ2-1; D unresolved. Deletions cut 0 bases from V and 9 bases from J, with 15 bases between. The CDR3 is 15 amino acids. Germline V gives CDR1 SGHDN, CDR2 FVKESK. The CDR3 DNA sequence: TGTGCCAGCAGCCAAGAGGCGTCTAGTTCCAGTGAGCAGTTCTTC. This encodes CASSQEASSSSEQFF. Full variable domain (outside the CDR3, taken from reference TRBV14 and TRBJ2-1): EAGVTQFPSHSVIEKGQTVTLRCDPISGHDNLYWYRRVMGKEIKFLLHFVKESKQDESGMPNNRFLAERTGGTYSTLKVQPAELEDSGVYFCASSQEASSSSEQFFGPGTRLTVL.

The V and J genes are TRBV9 and TRBJ2-7; D is perhaps TRBD2 (6 bases). The CDR3 is made up of 16 amino acids. CDR1 is SGDLS, CDR2 YYNGEE, per germline. V lost 0 bases, J lost 0 bases, and 13 bases lay in between. This chain's CDR3 is CASSVAGRESSYEQYF. CDR3 in DNA: TGTGCCAGCAGCGTAGCGGGACGGGAGAGCTCCTACGAGCAGTACTTC. Full variable domain (remainder filled in from reference TRBV9 and TRBJ2-7): DSGVTQTPKHLITATGQRVTLRCSPRSGDLSVYWYQQSLDQGLQFLIQYYNGEERAKGNILERFSAQQFPDLHSELNLSSLELGDSALYFCASSVAGRESSYEQYFGPGTRLTVT.

The chain has TRBV19 and TRBJ2-1; 11 bases are shared with TRBD2. V was clipped by 10 bases and J by 10 bases; unmatched bases: 12. CDR3 length: 14 residues. Germline V gives CDR1 LNHDA, CDR2 SQIVND (reference sequence). For the CDR3, the DNA is TGTGCCACCAATCTAGCGGGGGGCCCGGGGGAGCAGTTCTTC. Encoded protein: CATNLAGGPGEQFF.

The chain uses TRBV5-8 and TRBJ2-1; 8 bases are shared with TRBD1. Germline CDR1 is SGHTS and CDR2 is YDEGEE. This CDR3 is built from 15 residues. V lost 3 bases, J lost 4 bases, and 6 bases stayed unmatched. CDR3 loop: CASSYGQGWYNEQFF. In DNA, the CDR3 is TGTGCCAGCAGCTACGGACAGGGATGGTACAATGAGCAGTTCTTC. The whole variable domain, remainder taken from reference TRBV5-8 and TRBJ2-1, is EAGVTQSPTHLIKTRGQQATLRCSPISGHTSVYWYQQALGLGLQFLLWYDEGEERNRGNFPPRFSGRQFPNYSSELNVNALELEDSALYLCASSYGQGWYNEQFFGPGTRLTVL.

As regards this clone: Its ends do not fully match the called genes, so a read error is possible. The chain employs TRBV7-7 and TRBJ2-5; D possibly corresponds to TRBD2 (5 bases). The length of the CDR3 is 15 residues. CDR1 and CDR2 from the germline V gene are SSHAT and FNYEAQ (reference sequence). CDR3 amino acids: CASSPRAELQETQYF. The CDR3 region has the DNA TGTGCTAGCAGCCCGAGGGCCGAGCTCCAAGAGACCCAGTACTTC.

The genes are TRBV7-9 and TRBJ2-3, with D perhaps TRBD2 (6 bases). Germline lookup yields CDR1 SEHNR and CDR2 FQNEAQ (reference sequence). The CDR3 has 14 residues. Deletions cut 6 bases from V and 7 bases from J, with 17 bases between. CDR3 DNA: TGTGCCAGCAGTGTAGCGGTCAGGTCCAATACGCAGTATTTT. Its protein product is CASSVAVRSNTQYF.

The chain recombines TRBV7-9 with TRBJ2-7; 9 nucleotides agree with TRBD1. With V trimmed by 4 bases and J by 5 bases, 15 bases remained unmatched. The germline V gene has CDR1 SEHNR and CDR2 FQNEAQ (reference sequence). This CDR3 contains 17 residues. CDR3 in DNA: TGTGCCAGCAGCTCTAGATCCGGGACAGGGTTTGTCAACGAGCAGTACTTC. Its translation is CASSSRSGTGFVNEQYF.

The table lists this clone with a count of one. J is TRBJ1-5 and V is TRBV4-1, with D possibly TRBD1 on 5 matching bases. V was clipped by 1 base and J by 3 bases, with 13 bases between them. The V gene's germline CDR1 is MGHRA and CDR2 YSYEKL. The CDR3 runs to 16 residues. CDR3 sequence (DNA): TGCGCCAGCAGCCAAGTTTGGCGACAGCTCAATCAGCCCCAGCATTTT. Translation: CASSQVWRQLNQPQHF.